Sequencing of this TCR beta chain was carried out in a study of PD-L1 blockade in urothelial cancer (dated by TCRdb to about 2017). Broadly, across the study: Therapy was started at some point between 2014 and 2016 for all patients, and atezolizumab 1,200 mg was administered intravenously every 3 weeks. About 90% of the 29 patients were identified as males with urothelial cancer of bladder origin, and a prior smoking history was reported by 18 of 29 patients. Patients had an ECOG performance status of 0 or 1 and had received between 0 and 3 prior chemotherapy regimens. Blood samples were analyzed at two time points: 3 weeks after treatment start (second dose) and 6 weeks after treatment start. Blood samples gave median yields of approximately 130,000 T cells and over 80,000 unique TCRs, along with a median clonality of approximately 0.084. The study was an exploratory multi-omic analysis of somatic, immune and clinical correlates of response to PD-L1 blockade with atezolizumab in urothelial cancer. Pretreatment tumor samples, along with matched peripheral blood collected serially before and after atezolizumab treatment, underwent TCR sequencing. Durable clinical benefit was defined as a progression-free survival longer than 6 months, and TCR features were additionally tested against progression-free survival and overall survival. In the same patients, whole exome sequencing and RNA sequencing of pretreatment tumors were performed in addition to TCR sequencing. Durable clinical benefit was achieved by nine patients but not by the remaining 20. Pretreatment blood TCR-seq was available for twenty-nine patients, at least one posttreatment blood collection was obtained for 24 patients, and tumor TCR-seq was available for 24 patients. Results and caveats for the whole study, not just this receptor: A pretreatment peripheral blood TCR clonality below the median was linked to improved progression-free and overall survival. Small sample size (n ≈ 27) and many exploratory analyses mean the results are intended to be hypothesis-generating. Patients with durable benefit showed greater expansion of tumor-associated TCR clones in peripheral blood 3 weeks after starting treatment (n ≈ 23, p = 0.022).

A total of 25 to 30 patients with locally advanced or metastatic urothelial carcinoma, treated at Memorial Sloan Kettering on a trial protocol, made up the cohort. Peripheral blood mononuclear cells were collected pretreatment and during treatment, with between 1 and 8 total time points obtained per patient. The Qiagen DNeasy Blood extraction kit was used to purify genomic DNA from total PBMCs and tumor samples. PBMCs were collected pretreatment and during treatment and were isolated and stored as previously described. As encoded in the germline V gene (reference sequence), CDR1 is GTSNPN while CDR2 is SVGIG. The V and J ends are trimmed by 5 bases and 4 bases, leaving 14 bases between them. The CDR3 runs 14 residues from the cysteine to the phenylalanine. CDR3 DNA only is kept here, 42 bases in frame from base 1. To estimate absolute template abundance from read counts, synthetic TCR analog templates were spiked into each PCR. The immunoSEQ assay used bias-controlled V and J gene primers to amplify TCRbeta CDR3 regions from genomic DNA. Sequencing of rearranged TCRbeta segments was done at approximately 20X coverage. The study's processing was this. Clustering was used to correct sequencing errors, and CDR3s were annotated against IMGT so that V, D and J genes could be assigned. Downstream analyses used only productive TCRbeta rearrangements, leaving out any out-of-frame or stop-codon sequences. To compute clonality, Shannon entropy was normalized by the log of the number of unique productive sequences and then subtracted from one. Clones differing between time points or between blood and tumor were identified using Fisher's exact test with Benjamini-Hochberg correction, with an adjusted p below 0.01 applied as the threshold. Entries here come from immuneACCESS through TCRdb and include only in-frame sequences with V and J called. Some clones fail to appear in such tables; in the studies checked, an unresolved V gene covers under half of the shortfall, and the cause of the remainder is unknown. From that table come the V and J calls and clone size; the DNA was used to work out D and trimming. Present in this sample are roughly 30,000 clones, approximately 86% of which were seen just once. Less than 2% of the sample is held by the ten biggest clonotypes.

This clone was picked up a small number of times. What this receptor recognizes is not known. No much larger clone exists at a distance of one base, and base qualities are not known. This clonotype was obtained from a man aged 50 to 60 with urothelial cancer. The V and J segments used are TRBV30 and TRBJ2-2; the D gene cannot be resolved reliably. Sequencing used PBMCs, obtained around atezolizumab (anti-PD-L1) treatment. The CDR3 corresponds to CAWYPMRGTGELFF. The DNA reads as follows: TGTGCCTGGTACCCTATGCGTGGCACCGGGGAGCTGTTTTTT.